This TCR beta chain was found in a study of shared clonotypes between healthy human individuals. In the case of this clone: As yet, its antigen is unknown. Other DNA sequences in the sample encode the same CDR3.

Produced via immunoSEQ multiplex PCR; TCRdb's table is partial and in-frame only. Found here are under 850,000 clones, over 55% of them singletons; the top ten hold over 1.5%. Each of the donors was a healthy adult who was HIV-negative and had not had a recent acute infection or vaccination. Germline V gene lookup returns CDR1 MNHEY and CDR2 SMNVEV (reference sequence). CDR3 length: 13 residues. V lost 4 bases and J lost 5, with 11 bases in between. Points from the study as a whole: In a few donors, around 4.5% of naive CD4 clonotypes appeared in common.

The chain links TRBV27 to TRBJ1-2, with D perhaps TRBD1 (6 bases). The receptor was derived from a woman in her twenties or thirties in good health. Sequences were obtained from memory CD4+ T cells sorted from blood. Specified subset: CD45RA-negative fraction. CDR3 loop: CASSSGRGYGYTF. The CDR3 nucleotides read TGTGCCAGCAGTTCTGGCAGGGGTTATGGCTACACCTTC.